The source of this T cell receptor beta chain is a study of beta chain features in type 1 diabetes. As for the study in general: The examined sorted cells totaled 85 million to 120 million across samples. Study-level findings and limits: Lower insertion and higher deletion counts appeared at VDJ junctions in type 1 diabetes patients. In all four CD4+ subsets, TCRB CDR3 length was significantly, moderately reduced in type 1 diabetes. A PCR bias possibly favoring shorter templates would apply equally to patients and controls.

The study reverse transcribed the entire isolated RNA, so it sequenced expressed TCRB transcripts. The data were produced by immunoSEQ multiplex PCR, yet TCRdb's version contains in-frame clones alone and is incomplete. There are roughly 300,000 clones in the sample; roughly 8% occur only once, and around 0.44% lies in the top ten. Concerning this clone itself: Its antigen remains unknown.

CDR3 length: 16 residues. Germline V gene lookup returns CDR1 MDHEN and CDR2 SYDVKM. The junction had 7 bases not matched to a gene; V was cut back by 3 bases and J by 4 bases. This sequence joins TRBV28 and TRBJ1-5, with 9 bases lining up with TRBD1. The receptor was derived from a woman in her late teens or twenties in good health. Input material: central memory CD4+ T cells from blood. As DNA, the CDR3 is TGTGCCAGCAGTTTGAAGGGGGACAGGGTTAATCAGCCCCAGCATTTT. It codes for CASSLKGDRVNQPQHF. The complete variable domain, with remaining parts taken from reference TRBV28 and TRBJ1-5, reads DVKVTQSSRYLVKRTGEKVFLECVQDMDHENMFWYRQDPGLGLRLIYFSYDVKMKEKGDIPEGYSVSREKKERFSLILESASTNQTSMYLCASSLKGDRVNQPQHFGDGTRLSIL.